This T cell receptor (beta chain) emerged from a study of shared clonotypes between healthy human individuals. Study as a whole: The donor pool was made up of two women and a few men aged 18 to 49.

As to this clone: Its antigen is currently unknown.

The CDR3 sequence is 15 residues long. V was clipped by 1 base and J by 4 bases; unmatched bases: 3. Per germline, CDR1 SGHTA and CDR2 FQGNSA. When replicate PCRs were run on sorted subsets, they used about 220 ng DNA, around 33,000 T cell genomes. Original analysis: Filtering differed since immunoSEQ provided only junctions, with no quality scores. Repertoires were generated with immunoSEQ multiplex PCR, while TCRdb's copy carries only in-frame clones and drops some. V, J and clone size reflect that table, while D and trimming were determined from the DNA. This table holds around 990,000 clones, roughly 80% found once. Study-level findings and limits: For naive CD4 cells, roughly 5% of clonotypes were shared across a handful of donors.

The receptor was isolated from a man aged 18 to 29 in good health. Some clones in this sample may be carry-over from other donors' samples. Input material: memory CD4+ T cells from PBMCs. Subset reported: CD45RA-negative fraction. The chain uses TRBV7-2 and TRBJ2-1; 8 bases align to TRBD1. The CDR3 region is CASSLDRGVYNEQFF. The CDR3 bases are TGTGCCAGCAGCTTAGACAGGGGGGTGTACAATGAGCAGTTCTTC. The full variable domain, with the rest looked up from reference TRBV7-2 and TRBJ2-1, is GAGVSQSPSNKVTEKGKDVELRCDPISGHTALYWYRQSLGQGLEFLIYFQGNSAPDKSGLPSDRFSAERTGGSVSTLTIQRTQQEDSAVYLCASSLDRGVYNEQFFGPGTRLTVL.